This TCR beta chain derives from a study of cytomegalovirus exposure and HLA in healthy donors. Overall study: Roughly 180 million T cells yielded roughly 120 million unique TCR beta sequences in earlier analysis. The study, taken as a whole, reports: Previous analysis showed most TCR beta V segments were productive about 90% or about 30% of the time. The HLA-A and HLA-B alleles of most subjects were reportedly predicted accurately from TCR beta sequences. A later analysis reportedly found that, within productive TCRs, an Asian-associated ancestry cluster had fewer N-insertions than the mean observed across the approximately 700 donors.

The CDR3 extends over 20 amino acids. Germline V lookup: CDR1 MGHRA, CDR2 YSYEKL. V shed 0 bases, J shed 4 bases, and the junction held 15 bases outside the gene matches. The PCR ran on 60 Vbeta and 13 Jbeta primers. Repertoires were generated with immunoSEQ multiplex PCR, while TCRdb's copy carries only in-frame clones and drops some. The sample has approximately 130,000 clones, approximately 80% seen once. Comment on this clone: Its specificity is unknown.

The sequenced sample was PBMCs. The rearrangement joins TRBV4-1 to TRBJ2-2, with 9 bases aligning to TRBD1. The receptor comes from a woman aged 40 to 50 in good health and CMV-seronegative. The CDR3 is CASSQEGRPTGGRSTGELFF. The CDR3, as DNA: TGCGCCAGCAGCCAAGAAGGCCGGCCGACAGGGGGGAGGAGCACCGGGGAGCTGTTTTTT.